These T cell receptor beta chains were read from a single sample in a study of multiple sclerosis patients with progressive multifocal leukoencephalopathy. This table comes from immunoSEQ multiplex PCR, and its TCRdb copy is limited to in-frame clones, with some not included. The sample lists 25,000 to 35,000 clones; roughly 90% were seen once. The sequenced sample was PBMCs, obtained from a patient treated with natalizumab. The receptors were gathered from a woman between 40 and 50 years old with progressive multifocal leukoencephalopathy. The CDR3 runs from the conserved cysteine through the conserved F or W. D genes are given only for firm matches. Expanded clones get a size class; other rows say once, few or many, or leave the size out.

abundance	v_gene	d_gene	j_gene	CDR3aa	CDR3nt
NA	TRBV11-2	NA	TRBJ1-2	CASSQEGGYGYTF	TGTGCCAGCAGCCAGGAAGGGGGCTATGGCTACACCTTC
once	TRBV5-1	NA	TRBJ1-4	CASREAGAEKLFF	TGCGCCAGCAGGGAGGCAGGGGCTGAAAAACTGTTTTTT
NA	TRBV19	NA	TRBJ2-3	CASSMGRLHTDTQYF	TGTGCCAGTAGTATGGGCAGACTGCACACAGATACGCAGTATTTT
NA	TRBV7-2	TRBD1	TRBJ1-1	CASSPPTGFRDTEAFF	TGTGCCAGCAGCCCCCCGACAGGGTTTAGGGACACTGAAGCTTTCTTT
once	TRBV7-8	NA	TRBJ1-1	CASSTRQSEAFF	TGCGCCAGCAGCACACGACAGAGCGAAGCTTTCTTT
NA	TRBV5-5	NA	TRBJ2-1	CASSLRLNEQFF	TGTGCCAGCAGCTTGCGGTTAAATGAGCAGTTCTTC
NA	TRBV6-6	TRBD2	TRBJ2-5	CASSRTSGSETQYF	TGTGCCAGCAGTAGGACTAGCGGGAGTGAGACCCAGTACTTC
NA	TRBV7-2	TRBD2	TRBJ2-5	CASSPGLAGARETQYF	TGTGCCAGCAGCCCAGGACTAGCGGGGGCGAGGGAGACCCAGTACTTC
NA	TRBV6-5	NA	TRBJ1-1	CASSYQQYTEAFF	TGTGCCAGCAGTTATCAGCAGTACACTGAAGCTTTCTTT
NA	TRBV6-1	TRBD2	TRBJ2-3	CASSELAGDTDTQYF	TGTGCCAGCAGTGAACTAGCGGGAGACACAGATACGCAGTATTTT